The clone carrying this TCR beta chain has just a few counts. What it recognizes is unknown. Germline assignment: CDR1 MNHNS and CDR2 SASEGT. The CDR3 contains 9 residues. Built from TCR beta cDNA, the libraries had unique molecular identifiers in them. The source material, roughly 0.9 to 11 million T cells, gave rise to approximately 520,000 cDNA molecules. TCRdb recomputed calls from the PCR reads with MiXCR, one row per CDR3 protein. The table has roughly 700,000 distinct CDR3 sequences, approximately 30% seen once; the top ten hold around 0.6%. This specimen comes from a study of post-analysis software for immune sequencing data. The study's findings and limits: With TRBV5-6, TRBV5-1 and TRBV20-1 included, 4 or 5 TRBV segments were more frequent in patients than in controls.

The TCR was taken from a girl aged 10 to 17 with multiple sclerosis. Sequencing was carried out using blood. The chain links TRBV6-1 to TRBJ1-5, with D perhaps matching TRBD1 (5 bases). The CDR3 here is CSGGQPQHF. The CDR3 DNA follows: TGTAGCGGGGGTCAGCCCCAGCATTTT.